The rows below give T cell receptor beta chains drawn from one sample of a study of PD-1 blockade in classical Hodgkin lymphoma. Here immunoSEQ multiplex PCR was the method, and the copy in TCRdb shows in-frame clones only, minus some. The sample has approximately 12,000 clones; 70% to 85% are singletons. The specimen was peripheral blood mononuclear cells (PBMCs), collected before the second cycle of nivolumab. The receptors shown here come from a human donor with classical Hodgkin lymphoma. Each CDR3 is given with its conserved first and last residue. Fields, in order: clone size, D gene, V gene, J gene, CDR3 protein, CDR3 DNA. A D gene is named only where the DNA matches it firmly. For some rows the clone size is stated as once, few or many, or as a class when expanded; others skip it.

clone size: few
D gene: TRBD1
V gene: TRBV5-1
J gene: TRBJ2-7
CDR3 protein: CASSLAWGQGLHEQYF
CDR3 DNA: TGCGCCAGCAGCTTGGCCTGGGGACAGGGTTTGCACGAGCAGTACTTC

clone size: .
D gene: .
V gene: TRBV4-1
J gene: TRBJ1-1
CDR3 protein: CASSQVSGPAGTEAFF
CDR3 DNA: TGCGCCAGCAGCCAAGTTTCTGGGCCCGCGGGCACTGAAGCTTTCTTT

clone size: few
D gene: TRBD2
V gene: TRBV10-3
J gene: TRBJ2-1
CDR3 protein: CAIRTSGGARSYNEQFF
CDR3 DNA: TGTGCCATCCGGACTAGCGGGGGGGCCCGTTCCTACAATGAGCAGTTCTTC

clone size: .
D gene: TRBD1
V gene: TRBV10-3
J gene: TRBJ2-3
CDR3 protein: CAISDPKTGPDTQYF
CDR3 DNA: TGTGCCATCAGTGACCCTAAGACAGGGCCGGATACGCAGTATTTT

clone size: .
D gene: .
V gene: TRBV4-1
J gene: TRBJ2-5
CDR3 protein: CASSPRGGTQYF
CDR3 DNA: TGCGCCAGCAGCCCCAGGGGAGGGACCCAGTACTTC

clone size: few
D gene: .
V gene: TRBV7-6
J gene: TRBJ1-2
CDR3 protein: CASSFEVGENYGYTF
CDR3 DNA: TGTGCCAGCAGCTTTGAGGTGGGGGAAAACTATGGCTACACCTTC

clone size: once
D gene: .
V gene: TRBV7-6
J gene: TRBJ2-5
CDR3 protein: CASTQDRLGQYF
CDR3 DNA: TGTGCCAGCACCCAGGACCGGTTAGGGCAGTACTTC

clone size: .
D gene: .
V gene: TRBV5-4
J gene: TRBJ2-2
CDR3 protein: CASSLWGDTGELFF
CDR3 DNA: TGTGCCAGCAGCTTGTGGGGGGACACCGGGGAGCTGTTTTTT

clone size: .
D gene: TRBD2
V gene: TRBV9
J gene: TRBJ2-1
CDR3 protein: CASSGELAGGHEQFF
CDR3 DNA: TGTGCCAGCAGCGGGGAACTAGCGGGGGGACATGAGCAGTTCTTC

clone size: .
D gene: TRBD2
V gene: TRBV7-6
J gene: TRBJ2-3
CDR3 protein: CASSYSGGTDTQYF
CDR3 DNA: TGTGCCAGCAGCTACAGCGGGGGCACAGATACGCAGTATTTT

clone size: .
D gene: .
V gene: TRBV6-1
J gene: TRBJ2-5
CDR3 protein: CASSERLEGAETQYF
CDR3 DNA: TGTGCCAGCAGTGAAAGGTTGGAGGGGGCCGAGACCCAGTACTTC

clone size: .
D gene: TRBD2
V gene: TRBV7-2
J gene: TRBJ2-7
CDR3 protein: CASSLGGGLFYEQYF
CDR3 DNA: TGTGCCAGCAGTCTGGGCGGGGGGCTATTCTACGAGCAGTACTTC

clone size: .
D gene: .
V gene: TRBV19
J gene: TRBJ2-5
CDR3 protein: CASSMTGRPDQETQYF
CDR3 DNA: TGTGCCAGTAGTATGACCGGTCGGCCAGACCAAGAGACCCAGTACTTC

clone size: .
D gene: .
V gene: TRBV18
J gene: TRBJ1-6
CDR3 protein: CASSPSRVGSPLHF
CDR3 DNA: TGTGCCAGCTCACCATCCAGGGTGGGTTCACCCCTCCACTTT

clone size: .
D gene: TRBD2
V gene: TRBV5-5
J gene: TRBJ2-1
CDR3 protein: CASSQGVLAGLTNEQFF
CDR3 DNA: TGTGCCAGCAGCCAGGGTGTCCTAGCGGGCCTTACCAATGAGCAGTTCTTC

clone size: .
D gene: TRBD1
V gene: TRBV4-1
J gene: TRBJ1-1
CDR3 protein: CASSLDRDQNTEAFF
CDR3 DNA: TGCGCCAGCAGCCTAGACAGGGACCAGAACACTGAAGCTTTCTTT

clone size: .
D gene: TRBD1
V gene: TRBV2
J gene: TRBJ2-1
CDR3 protein: CASSGGQGNDGQFF
CDR3 DNA: TGTGCCAGCAGTGGAGGACAGGGGAACGATGGGCAGTTCTTC

clone size: .
D gene: .
V gene: TRBV2
J gene: TRBJ2-1
CDR3 protein: CASTIYNEQFF
CDR3 DNA: TGTGCCAGCACAATTTACAATGAGCAGTTCTTC

clone size: .
D gene: .
V gene: TRBV6-5
J gene: TRBJ1-3
CDR3 protein: CASRSNGNTIYF
CDR3 DNA: TGTGCCAGCAGGTCTAACGGAAACACCATATATTTT

clone size: .
D gene: .
V gene: TRBV27
J gene: TRBJ2-4
CDR3 protein: CASSLMGAKNIQYF
CDR3 DNA: TGTGCCAGCAGTTTGATGGGAGCCAAAAACATTCAGTACTTC

clone size: .
D gene: .
V gene: TRBV27
J gene: TRBJ2-2
CDR3 protein: CASSLYGGRGSGELFF
CDR3 DNA: TGTGCCAGCAGTTTATATGGGGGGCGAGGGTCCGGGGAGCTGTTTTTT

clone size: .
D gene: TRBD1
V gene: TRBV4-3
J gene: TRBJ1-2
CDR3 protein: CASSQDRGRGFYGYTF
CDR3 DNA: TGCGCCAGCAGCCAAGATCGGGGCAGGGGGTTTTATGGCTACACCTTC

clone size: .
D gene: .
V gene: TRBV6-1
J gene: TRBJ1-5
CDR3 protein: CASITGSLSNQPQHF
CDR3 DNA: TGTGCCAGCATTACAGGGTCGTTAAGCAATCAGCCCCAGCATTTT

clone size: .
D gene: .
V gene: TRBV7-2
J gene: TRBJ1-1
CDR3 protein: CASSLATGSATEAFF
CDR3 DNA: TGTGCCAGCAGCTTAGCAACAGGGTCGGCCACTGAAGCTTTCTTT

clone size: once
D gene: .
V gene: TRBV29-1
J gene: TRBJ1-2
CDR3 protein: CSVEPSYGYTF
CDR3 DNA: TGCAGCGTTGAGCCGTCCTATGGCTACACCTTC

clone size: few
D gene: TRBD1
V gene: TRBV7-9
J gene: TRBJ1-2
CDR3 protein: CASPRGLDGYTF
CDR3 DNA: TGTGCCAGCCCTAGGGGGCTCGATGGCTACACCTTC